The 3 T cell receptor beta chains below were found in one sample sequenced in a study of monozygotic twins with inflammatory bowel disease. TCRdb re-called the 5' RACE reads, yielding one record per CDR3 amino acid sequence without DNA. The sample spans fewer than 200,000 distinct CDR3 sequences; the ten largest clones claim over 2.5%. Sequencing was performed on blood. Source of these receptors: a human donor with ulcerative colitis or Crohn's disease, or a healthy co-twin of an affected twin (not recorded which).

This sequence joins TRBV11-3 and TRBJ2-3. Germline CDR1 is SGHNT and CDR2 is YENEEA. This CDR3 spans 13 amino acids. Here the CDR3 reads CASSLEGLDTQYF.

The chain couples TRBV28 to TRBJ1-2; the D call from TCRdb, TRBD1, cannot be confirmed without DNA. The CDR3 covers 15 residues. Germline CDR1 reads MDHEN; CDR2 reads SYDVKM. This CDR3 reads CASRTGTNLNYGYTF.

This chain links TRBV7-8 with TRBJ1-6. The CDR3 loop spans 18 amino acids. Germline V gene sequence: CDR1 SGHVS, CDR2 FQNEAQ. The CDR3 here is CASSSHGTGSSYNSPLHF.